These 16 T cell receptor beta chains share one sample of origin, sequenced in a study of shared clonotypes between healthy human individuals. Method: immunoSEQ multiplex PCR; TCRdb's copy keeps in-frame clones and lacks some. Of millions of clones listed, more than 90% are singletons. Sequencing was done on a sample of naive CD4+ T cells sorted from blood. Described subset: CD45RA+ positively selected. The receptors were sampled from a man younger than 30 in good health.

The chain couples TRBV13 to TRBJ2-7; TRBD2 aligns across 14 bases. V gave up 4 bases and J gave up 5 bases; unmatched junction bases: 16. The CDR3 runs to 19 residues. CDR1 is PRHDT, CDR2 FYEKMQ, per germline (reference sequence). The CDR3 protein is CASSSLRQGGLAGVDEQYF. As DNA, the CDR3 is TGTGCCAGCAGCTCCCTACGACAGGGGGGACTAGCGGGAGTAGACGAGCAGTACTTC.

The chain joins TRBV14 to TRBJ1-2; perhaps TRBD1 as D (6 bases). The germline V and J ends were trimmed by 4 bases and 4 bases, with 19 bases remaining between them. From germline, CDR1 is SGHDN and CDR2 FVKESK. This CDR3 is 16 amino acids long. Here the CDR3 reads CASSPREHREGYGYTF. DNA for the CDR3: TGTGCCAGCAGCCCACGAGAACACAGGGAGGGCTATGGCTACACCTTC. The whole variable domain, filled in from reference TRBV14 and TRBJ1-2, reads EAGVTQFPSHSVIEKGQTVTLRCDPISGHDNLYWYRRVMGKEIKFLLHFVKESKQDESGMPNNRFLAERTGGTYSTLKVQPAELEDSGVYFCASSPREHREGYGYTFGSGTRLTVV.

This chain links TRBV19 with TRBJ2-1; TRBD2 matches at 8 bases. J was trimmed by 7 bases and V by 3 bases; bases with no gene match: 8. This CDR3 region has 15 residues. CDR1 and CDR2 from the germline V gene are LNHDA and SQIVND (reference sequence). CDR3 residues: CASSIRAGGGNEQFF. The CDR3 DNA follows: TGTGCCAGTAGTATTCGGGCGGGAGGAGGAAATGAGCAGTTCTTC. The full variable domain, rest sourced from reference TRBV19 and TRBJ2-1, is DGGITQSPKYLFRKEGQNVTLSCEQNLNHDAMYWYRQDPGQGLRLIYYSQIVNDFQKGDIAEGYSVSREKKESFPLTVTSAQKNPTAFYLCASSIRAGGGNEQFFGPGTRLTVL.

The rearrangement uses TRBV7-8 and TRBJ2-7; D gene uncertain. Germline lookup yields CDR1 SGHVS and CDR2 FQNEAQ. The CDR3 length is 13 residues. Trimming stripped 4 bases from V and 4 bases from J, with 11 bases between. The CDR3 bases are TGTGCCAGCAGCTACAACAAGGGATACGAGCAGTACTTC. Translation gives CASSYNKGYEQYF.

V usage is TRBV6-5 and J usage is TRBJ2-7, with 9 bases fitting TRBD2. The ends lost 6 bases at V and 2 bases at J; junction bases unmatched: 2. Per germline, CDR1 MNHEY and CDR2 SVGAGI. The CDR3 consists of 13 residues. DNA of the CDR3: TGTGCCAGCAGGCGGGGGGGGCCCTACGAGCAGTACTTC. Its protein product is CASRRGGPYEQYF.

The chain combines TRBV4-1 with TRBJ2-2, with 8 nucleotides matching TRBD1. The germline V gene encodes CDR1 MGHRA and CDR2 YSYEKL. The CDR3 has 14 amino acids. V lost 6 bases to trimming and J lost 4 bases; unmatched junction nucleotides: 4. CDR3 in amino acids: CASRAGTGTGELFF. CDR3 bases: TGCGCCAGCAGAGCCGGGACAGGCACCGGGGAGCTGTTTTTT.

The V gene is TRBV10-3, the J gene TRBJ2-2; 9 bases match TRBD1. Trimming at V came to 6 bases and at J to 7 bases, leaving 6 bases not matched to a gene. Germline assignment: CDR1 ENHRY and CDR2 SYGVKD. The CDR3 extends over 14 amino acids. The chain's CDR3 is CAIRAQGAGGELFF. Here the CDR3 DNA reads TGTGCCATCAGAGCACAGGGGGCTGGCGGGGAGCTGTTTTTT.

This clone was detected once. The V and J genes are TRBV10-1 and TRBJ2-1; D may match TRBD1 or TRBD2 (6 bases each). CDR1 is WNHNN, CDR2 SYGVQD, per germline (reference sequence). V lost 2 bases, J lost 9 bases, and 17 bases lay in between. The CDR3 is 15 residues long. The CDR3 nucleotides are TGCGCCAGCAGTGAGAGAAGGGGGGCATTTGGTGAGCAGTTCTTC. Translated: CASSERRGAFGEQFF.

The chain carries TRBV6-5 and TRBJ2-3, with D perhaps matching TRBD1 (6 bases). V was pared by 5 bases and J by 1 base, with 13 bases between. CDR3 size: 15 residues. The germline V gene encodes CDR1 MNHEY and CDR2 SVGAGI. The CDR3 region has the DNA TGTGCCAGCAGTAGGGGGAGATATGGCACAGATACGCAGTATTTT. Translating it yields CASSRGRYGTDTQYF.

This chain uses TRBV27 with TRBJ1-6, with 11 bases fitting TRBD1. Germline V CDR1 and CDR2: MNHEY, SMNVEV (reference sequence). J was trimmed by 7 bases and V by 8 bases; bases with no gene match: 7. The CDR3 is made up of 15 amino acids. The CDR3 nucleotides read TGTGCCAGCTGCGGACAGGGGGCCGCGAATTCACCCCTCCACTTT. Its protein product is CASCGQGAANSPLHF.

This sequence joins TRBV5-1 and TRBJ2-1; 10 nucleotides line up with TRBD2. J was trimmed by 8 bases and V by 0 bases; bases with no gene match: 5. The CDR3 loop spans 15 amino acids. The V gene's germline CDR1 is SGHRS and CDR2 YFSETQ. Here the CDR3 reads CASSLVSSGGDEQFF. CDR3 nucleotides: TGCGCCAGCAGCTTGGTGTCTAGCGGGGGTGATGAGCAGTTCTTC. The whole variable domain, filled in from reference TRBV5-1 and TRBJ2-1, reads KAGVTQTPRYLIKTRGQQVTLSCSPISGHRSVSWYQQTPGQGLQFLFEYFSETQRNKGNFPGRFSGRQFSNSRSEMNVSTLELGDSALYLCASSLVSSGGDEQFFGPGTRLTVL.

This chain connects TRBV28 to TRBJ1-6, with 9 bases aligning to TRBD1. The CDR3 has 15 amino acids. Germline CDR1 MDHEN, CDR2 SYDVKM. V shed 2 bases and J 8 bases; nucleotides not matched to a gene: 4. The CDR3 DNA reads as TGTGCCAGCAGTTTACCGGGACAGGGTTATTCACCCCTCCACTTT. Residues: CASSLPGQGYSPLHF.

CDR3 nucleotides: TGTGCCGGATCCGGGGGGGGTTGGAGCAATCAGCCCCAGCATTTT. It translates to CAGSGGGWSNQPQHF. The chain has TRBV6-1 and TRBJ1-5; D is perhaps TRBD1 (5 bases). The CDR3 runs to 15 residues. From germline, CDR1 is MNHNS and CDR2 SASEGT. V was clipped by 11 bases and J by 1 base, with 18 bases between them.

The rearrangement links TRBV11-3 to TRBJ2-5; TRBD1 matches 10 bases. Unmatched junction bases numbered 6, after V lost 1 base and J lost 4 bases. The CDR3 length is 16 residues. Germline-derived CDR1 and CDR2 are SGHNT and YENEEA. CDR3 in DNA: TGTGCCAGCAGCTTAGGGGACAGGGGCATCGGAGAGACCCAGTACTTC. This translates into CASSLGDRGIGETQYF. Combining the CDR3 with reference TRBV11-3 and TRBJ2-5 gives the whole variable domain EAGVVQSPRYKIIEKKQPVAFWCNPISGHNTLYWYLQNLGQGPELLIRYENEEAVDDSQLPKDRFSAERLKGVDSTLKIQPAELGDSAVYLCASSLGDRGIGETQYFGPGTRLLVL.

J is TRBJ1-5 and V is TRBV6-5; D is unresolved. The germline CDR1 and CDR2 sequences are MNHEY and SVGAGI. Trimming took 0 bases from V and 3 from J, leaving 12 bases between them. This CDR3 contains 16 residues. The CDR3 DNA is TGTGCCAGCAGTTACTCGGGGTTTGGGAACAATCAGCCCCAGCATTTT. Amino acids: CASSYSGFGNNQPQHF.

The chain combines TRBV10-1 with TRBJ2-5; the match to TRBD1 covers 9 bases. V shed 4 bases and J 3 bases; nucleotides not matched to a gene: 6. CDR1 and CDR2 (germline): WNHNN, SYGVQD (reference sequence). CDR3 length: 15 amino acids. As DNA, the CDR3 is TGCGCCAGCAGTGCGGTGACAGGGGGAAAAGAGACCCAGTACTTC. It codes for CASSAVTGGKETQYF.